This T cell receptor (beta chain) was sequenced during a study of regulatory and conventional T cells in RAG deficiency. Notes on the study in general: Omenn patients showed >75% Treg-Tconv overlap and shorter CDR3 lengths. Shannon entropy was markedly lower and Simpson indices higher in RAG-deficient patients than control T-cell subsets.

Assay: immunoSEQ multiplex PCR; the TCRdb copy retains only in-frame clones and omits some. This table has roughly 34,000 clones, roughly three quarters appearing once. On this clone itself: Antigen unknown.

The sorted conventional CD4+ T cells were CD25-low and CD127-high, with genomic DNA sequenced. The sample was also linked to a second study, of regulatory T cells. That report notes: The PCR used 52 TRBV and 13 TRBJ primers. Regulatory T cells showed the strongest V-J pair restriction and V/J gene skewing among patient repertoires.

The origin of this receptor is a human donor in good health. Sequencing was carried out using CD4+ effector T cells sorted from blood.

Here the CDR3 DNA reads TGTGCCAGCAGCCAAGATGGGCAAACCTCCACCGGGGAGCTGTTTTTT. It encodes CASSQDGQTSTGELFF. The rearrangement joins TRBV4-2 to TRBJ2-2; D unresolved. With 0 bases removed from V and 4 bases from J, the gap between germline ends came to 12 bases. The CDR3 loop spans 16 amino acids. CDR1 is LGHNA, CDR2 YNFKEQ, per germline.